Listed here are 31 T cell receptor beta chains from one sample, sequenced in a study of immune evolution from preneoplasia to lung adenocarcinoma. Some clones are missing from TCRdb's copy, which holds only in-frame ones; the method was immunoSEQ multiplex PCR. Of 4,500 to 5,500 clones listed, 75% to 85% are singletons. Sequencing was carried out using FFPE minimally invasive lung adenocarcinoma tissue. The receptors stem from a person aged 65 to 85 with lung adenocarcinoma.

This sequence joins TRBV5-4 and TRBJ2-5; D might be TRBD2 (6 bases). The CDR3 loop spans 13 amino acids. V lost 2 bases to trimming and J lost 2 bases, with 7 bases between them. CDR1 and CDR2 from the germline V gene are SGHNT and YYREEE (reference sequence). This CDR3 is CASSFSGQETQYF. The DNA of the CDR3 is TGTGCCAGCAGCTTTAGCGGACAAGAGACCCAGTACTTC.

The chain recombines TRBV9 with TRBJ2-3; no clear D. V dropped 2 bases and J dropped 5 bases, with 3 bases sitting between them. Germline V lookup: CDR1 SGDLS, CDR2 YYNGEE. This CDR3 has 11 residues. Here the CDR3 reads CASSVGDTQYF. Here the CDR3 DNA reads TGTGCCAGCAGCGTTGGAGATACGCAGTATTTT.

The chain's CDR3 is CASSHGRGSVIGTEAFF. The CDR3 DNA reads TGCGCCAGCAGCCACGGGAGGGGATCGGTCATAGGCACTGAAGCTTTCTTT. The gene calls are TRBV4-1 and TRBJ1-1; weak D call: TRBD1 (5 bases). CDR1 and CDR2 from the germline V gene are MGHRA and YSYEKL. Trimming left V 3 bases short and J 4 bases short, with 21 bases between. This CDR3 is 17 amino acids long.

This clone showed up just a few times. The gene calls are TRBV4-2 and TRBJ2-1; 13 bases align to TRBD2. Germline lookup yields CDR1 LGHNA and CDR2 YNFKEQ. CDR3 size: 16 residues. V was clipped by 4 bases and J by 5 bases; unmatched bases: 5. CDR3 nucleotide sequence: TGTGCCAGCAGCCCGCTGACTAGCGGGAGGAACAATGAGCAGTTCTTC. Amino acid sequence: CASSPLTSGRNNEQFF.

CDR3 protein: CASSPTHSTETQYF. In DNA form, the CDR3 reads TGTGCCAGTAGTCCGACCCACAGCACAGAGACCCAGTACTTC. The V gene is TRBV19, the J gene TRBJ2-5; D ambiguous. The CDR3 covers 14 residues. V was shortened by 5 bases and J by 4 bases, with 14 bases between the two germline ends. CDR1 and CDR2 from the germline V gene are LNHDA and SQIVND (reference sequence).

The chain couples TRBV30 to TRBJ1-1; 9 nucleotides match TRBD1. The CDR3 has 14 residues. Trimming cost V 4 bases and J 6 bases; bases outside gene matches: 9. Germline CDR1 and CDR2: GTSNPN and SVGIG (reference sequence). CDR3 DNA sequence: TGTGCCTGGACCGGGACAGGGTACAGCTCTGAAGCTTTCTTT. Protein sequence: CAWTGTGYSSEAFF.

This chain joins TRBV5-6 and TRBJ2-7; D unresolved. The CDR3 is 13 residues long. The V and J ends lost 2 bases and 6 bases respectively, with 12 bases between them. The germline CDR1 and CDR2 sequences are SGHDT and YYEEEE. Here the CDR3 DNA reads TGTGCCAGCAGCTTCCTTACAGCCTCCGAGCAGTACTTC. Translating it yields CASSFLTASEQYF.

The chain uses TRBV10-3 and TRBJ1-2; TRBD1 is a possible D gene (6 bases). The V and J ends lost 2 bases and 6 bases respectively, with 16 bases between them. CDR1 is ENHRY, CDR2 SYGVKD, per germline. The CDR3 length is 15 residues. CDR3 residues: CAISEMLTGADGYTF. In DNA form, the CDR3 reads TGTGCCATCAGTGAGATGCTTACGGGGGCAGATGGCTACACCTTC.

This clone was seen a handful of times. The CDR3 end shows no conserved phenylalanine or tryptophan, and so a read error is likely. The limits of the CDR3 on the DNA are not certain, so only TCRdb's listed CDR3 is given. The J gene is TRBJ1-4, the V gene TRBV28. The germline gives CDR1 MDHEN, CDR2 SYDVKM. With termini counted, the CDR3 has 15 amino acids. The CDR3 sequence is CASSPRTLMKSGAVL.

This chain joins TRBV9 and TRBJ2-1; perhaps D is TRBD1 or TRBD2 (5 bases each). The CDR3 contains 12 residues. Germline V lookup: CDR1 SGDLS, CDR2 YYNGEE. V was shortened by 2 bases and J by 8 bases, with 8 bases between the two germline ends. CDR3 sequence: CASSVGVDEQFF. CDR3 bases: TGTGCCAGCAGCGTGGGGGTTGATGAGCAGTTCTTC. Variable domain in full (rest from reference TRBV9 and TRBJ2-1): DSGVTQTPKHLITATGQRVTLRCSPRSGDLSVYWYQQSLDQGLQFLIQYYNGEERAKGNILERFSAQQFPDLHSELNLSSLELGDSALYFCASSVGVDEQFFGPGTRLTVL.

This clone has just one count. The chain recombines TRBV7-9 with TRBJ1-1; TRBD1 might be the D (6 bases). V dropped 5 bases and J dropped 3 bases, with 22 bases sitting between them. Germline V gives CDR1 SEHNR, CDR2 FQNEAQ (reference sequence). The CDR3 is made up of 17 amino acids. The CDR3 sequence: CASSDVRGGKRDTEAFF. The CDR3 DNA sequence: TGTGCCAGCAGCGACGTTAGGGGGGGGAAGAGGGACACTGAAGCTTTCTTT.

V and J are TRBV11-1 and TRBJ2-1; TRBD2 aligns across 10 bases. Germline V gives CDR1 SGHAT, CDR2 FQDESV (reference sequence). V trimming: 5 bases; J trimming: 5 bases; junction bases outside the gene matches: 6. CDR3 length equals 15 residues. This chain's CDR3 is CASSPLLAGHNEQFF. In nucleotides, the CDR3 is TGTGCCAGCAGCCCCCTACTAGCGGGACACAATGAGCAGTTCTTC.

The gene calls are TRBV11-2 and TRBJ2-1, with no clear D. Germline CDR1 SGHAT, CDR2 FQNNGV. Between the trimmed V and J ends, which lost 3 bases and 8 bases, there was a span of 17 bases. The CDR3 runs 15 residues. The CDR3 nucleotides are TGTGCCAGCAGCTTTGGTAGTTCGGAATCTGATGAGCAGTTCTTC. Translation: CASSFGSSESDEQFF.

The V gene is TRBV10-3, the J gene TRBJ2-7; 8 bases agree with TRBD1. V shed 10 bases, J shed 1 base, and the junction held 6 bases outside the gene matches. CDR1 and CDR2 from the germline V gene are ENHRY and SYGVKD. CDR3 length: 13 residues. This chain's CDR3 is CATQGAVSYEQYF. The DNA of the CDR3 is TGTGCCACCCAGGGGGCAGTATCCTACGAGCAGTACTTC.

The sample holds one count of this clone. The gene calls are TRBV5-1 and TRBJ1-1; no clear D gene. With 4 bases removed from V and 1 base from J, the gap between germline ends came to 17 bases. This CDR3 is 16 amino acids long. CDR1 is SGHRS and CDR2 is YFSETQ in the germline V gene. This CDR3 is CASSHREGYGNTEAFF. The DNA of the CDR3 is TGCGCCAGCAGCCACAGAGAAGGTTATGGGAACACTGAAGCTTTCTTT.

The CDR3 sequence is CASSPRGEKLFF. The CDR3 DNA follows: TGTGCCAGCAGTCCCCGGGGGGAAAAACTGTTTTTT. The chain recombines TRBV6-5 with TRBJ1-4; D may be TRBD1 (5 bases). Germline CDR1 is MNHEY and CDR2 is SVGAGI. Trimming stripped 5 bases from V and 8 bases from J, with 9 bases between. The CDR3 extends over 12 amino acids.

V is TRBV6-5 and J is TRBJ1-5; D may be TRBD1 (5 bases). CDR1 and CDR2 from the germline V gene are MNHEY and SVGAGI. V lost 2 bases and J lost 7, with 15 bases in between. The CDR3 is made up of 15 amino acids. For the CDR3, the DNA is TGTGCCAGCAGTTACGTTTACGGGGGGGGGCAGCCCCAGCATTTT. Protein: CASSYVYGGGQPQHF.

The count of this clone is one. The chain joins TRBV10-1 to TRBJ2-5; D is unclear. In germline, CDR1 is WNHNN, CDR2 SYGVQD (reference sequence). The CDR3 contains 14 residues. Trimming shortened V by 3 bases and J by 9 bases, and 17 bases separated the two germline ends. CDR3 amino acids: CASSEGSGWSPQYF. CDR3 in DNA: TGCGCCAGCAGTGAAGGCTCCGGATGGAGTCCCCAGTACTTC.

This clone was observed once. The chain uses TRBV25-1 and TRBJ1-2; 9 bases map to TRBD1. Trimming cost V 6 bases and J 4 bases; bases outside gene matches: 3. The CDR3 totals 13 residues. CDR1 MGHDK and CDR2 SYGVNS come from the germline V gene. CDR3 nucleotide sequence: TGTGCCAGCAGAACAGGGGGCGGCTATGGCTACACCTTC. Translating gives CASRTGGGYGYTF.

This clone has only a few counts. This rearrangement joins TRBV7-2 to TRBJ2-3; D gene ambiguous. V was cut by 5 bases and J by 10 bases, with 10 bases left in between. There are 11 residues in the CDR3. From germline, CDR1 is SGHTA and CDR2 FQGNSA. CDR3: CASSGPVAQYF. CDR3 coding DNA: TGTGCCAGCAGCGGCCCTGTGGCGCAGTATTTT. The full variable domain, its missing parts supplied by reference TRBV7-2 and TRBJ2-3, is GAGVSQSPSNKVTEKGKDVELRCDPISGHTALYWYRQSLGQGLEFLIYFQGNSAPDKSGLPSDRFSAERTGGSVSTLTIQRTQQEDSAVYLCASSGPVAQYFGPGTRLTVL.

The CDR3 DNA is TGTGCCAGCAGCTTAACCCCCGCGCGACTAGCGAGCTCCTACGAGCAGTACTTC. This encodes CASSLTPARLASSYEQYF. This chain uses TRBV11-2 with TRBJ2-7; 8 nucleotides agree with TRBD2. V gave up 2 bases and J gave up 0 bases; unmatched junction bases: 12. This CDR3 is 18 amino acids long. From germline, CDR1 is SGHAT and CDR2 FQNNGV.

This chain's CDR3 is CASSSDYSGGYTF. Here the CDR3 DNA reads TGTGCCAGCAGCTCAGACTACTCGGGGGGCTACACCTTC. The chain combines TRBV11-2 with TRBJ1-2; no definite D call. Germline CDR1 reads SGHAT; CDR2 reads FQNNGV. CDR3 length: 13 amino acids. Trimming stripped 4 bases from V and 8 bases from J, with 14 bases between.

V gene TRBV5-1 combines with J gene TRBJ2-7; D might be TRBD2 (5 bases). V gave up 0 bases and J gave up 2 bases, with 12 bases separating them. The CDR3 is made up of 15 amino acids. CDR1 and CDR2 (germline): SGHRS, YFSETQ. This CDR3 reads CASSLDLGVAYEQYF. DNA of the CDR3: TGCGCCAGCAGCTTGGACTTGGGAGTCGCCTACGAGCAGTACTTC.

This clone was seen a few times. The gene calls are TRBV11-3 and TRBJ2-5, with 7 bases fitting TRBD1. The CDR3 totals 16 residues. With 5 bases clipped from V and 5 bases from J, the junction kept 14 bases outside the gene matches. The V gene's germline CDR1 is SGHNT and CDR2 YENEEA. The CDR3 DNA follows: TGTGCCAGCAGCGGCCAACTGACAGGGTACGACGAGACCCAGTACTTC. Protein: CASSGQLTGYDETQYF.

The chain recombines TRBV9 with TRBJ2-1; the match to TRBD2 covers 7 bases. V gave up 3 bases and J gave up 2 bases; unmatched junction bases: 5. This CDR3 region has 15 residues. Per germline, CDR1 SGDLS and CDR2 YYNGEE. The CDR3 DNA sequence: TGTGCCAGCAGCGAAAGCGGGGCACCCTACAATGAGCAGTTCTTC. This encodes CASSESGAPYNEQFF.

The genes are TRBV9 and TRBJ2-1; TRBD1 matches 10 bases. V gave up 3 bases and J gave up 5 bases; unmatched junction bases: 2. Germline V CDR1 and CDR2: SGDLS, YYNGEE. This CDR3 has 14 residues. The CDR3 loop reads CASSDGTGDNEQFF. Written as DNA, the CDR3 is TGTGCCAGCAGCGATGGGACAGGGGACAATGAGCAGTTCTTC.

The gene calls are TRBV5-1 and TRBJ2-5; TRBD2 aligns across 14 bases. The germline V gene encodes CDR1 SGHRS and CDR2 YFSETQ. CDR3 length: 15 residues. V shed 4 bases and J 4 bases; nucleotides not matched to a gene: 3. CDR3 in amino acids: CASSPGLAGVETQYF. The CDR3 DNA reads TGCGCCAGCAGCCCGGGACTAGCGGGAGTAGAGACCCAGTACTTC.

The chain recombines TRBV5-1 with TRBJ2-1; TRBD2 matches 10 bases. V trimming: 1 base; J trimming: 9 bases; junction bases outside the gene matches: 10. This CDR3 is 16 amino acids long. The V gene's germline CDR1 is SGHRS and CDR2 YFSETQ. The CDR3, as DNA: TGCGCCAGCAGCTTGCTGCCCAGCGGGAGGGTCTCTGAGCAGTTCTTC. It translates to CASSLLPSGRVSEQFF. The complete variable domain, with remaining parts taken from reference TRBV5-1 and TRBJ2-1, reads KAGVTQTPRYLIKTRGQQVTLSCSPISGHRSVSWYQQTPGQGLQFLFEYFSETQRNKGNFPGRFSGRQFSNSRSEMNVSTLELGDSALYLCASSLLPSGRVSEQFFGPGTRLTVL.

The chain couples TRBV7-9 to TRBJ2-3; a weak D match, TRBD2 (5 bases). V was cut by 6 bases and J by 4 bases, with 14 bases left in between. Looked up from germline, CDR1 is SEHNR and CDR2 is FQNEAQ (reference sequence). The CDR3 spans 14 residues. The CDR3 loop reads CASSSPGVADTQYF. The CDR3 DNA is TGTGCCAGCAGTTCTCCCGGGGTCGCAGATACGCAGTATTTT.

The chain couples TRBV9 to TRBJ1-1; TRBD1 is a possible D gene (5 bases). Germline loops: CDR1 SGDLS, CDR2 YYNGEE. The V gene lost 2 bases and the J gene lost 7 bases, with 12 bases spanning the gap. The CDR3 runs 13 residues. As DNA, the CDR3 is TGTGCCAGCAGCGTCAAACTTCAGGGTGAAGCTTTCTTT. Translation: CASSVKLQGEAFF.

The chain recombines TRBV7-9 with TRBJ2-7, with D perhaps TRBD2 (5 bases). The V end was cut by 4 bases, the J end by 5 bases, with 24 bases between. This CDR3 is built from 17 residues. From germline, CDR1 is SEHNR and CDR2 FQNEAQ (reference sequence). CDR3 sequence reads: CASSSPQQAAIPNEQYF. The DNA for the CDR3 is TGTGCCAGCAGCTCCCCTCAACAAGCGGCAATACCCAACGAGCAGTACTTC.